These 9 T cell receptor beta chains were sequenced from one sample in a study of beta chain features in type 1 diabetes. These receptors are not linked to any known antigen. Every isolated RNA sample was fully reverse transcribed, so sequencing captured expressed TCRB transcripts. Sequencing used immunoSEQ multiplex PCR; TCRdb keeps in-frame clones, though not all of them. The sample lists hundreds of thousands of clones, about an eighth seen once, with 0.03% to 0.04% in the top ten. Points from the study as a whole: Across all four CD4+ subsets, people with type 1 diabetes showed modestly shorter TCRB CDR3s.

Sequencing was carried out using naive CD4+ T cells from blood. These receptors all stem from a man between 18 and 35 years old with type 1 diabetes.

The J gene is TRBJ2-1, the V gene TRBV7-8; 7 bases align to TRBD2. Germline V gene data show CDR1 as SGHVS and CDR2 as FQNEAQ. V was pared by 5 bases and J by 1 base, with 5 bases of the junction left unmatched. This CDR3 has 15 amino acids. The CDR3 loop is CASSPGRGSYNEQFF. CDR3 DNA sequence: TGTGCCAGCAGCCCTGGGAGGGGATCCTACAATGAGCAGTTCTTC.

This chain links TRBV6-5 with TRBJ1-2; no definite D call. V was cut by 4 bases and J by 4 bases, with 19 bases left in between. Per the germline V gene, CDR1 is MNHEY and CDR2 is SVGAGI. The length of the CDR3 is 16 residues. CDR3 DNA: TGTGCCAGCAGTTGGGCGTCCCGGGCAACACCCTATGGCTACACCTTC. Protein product: CASSWASRATPYGYTF.

This clone was counted only a few times. CDR3 coding DNA: TGCGCCAGCAGCCAAGATCTCCAGGGGGACACCGGGGAGCTGTTTTTT. It translates to CASSQDLQGDTGELFF. The J gene is TRBJ2-2, the V gene TRBV4-3, with 7 bases fitting TRBD1. Germline values: CDR1 LGHNA, CDR2 YSLEER. V lost 0 bases, J lost 3 bases, and 4 bases stayed unmatched. The CDR3 has 16 amino acids.

This clone was observed once. This chain connects TRBV27 to TRBJ2-3; D remains unclear. This CDR3 spans 15 amino acids. V was clipped by 6 bases and J by 2 bases, with 15 bases between them. The germline V gene encodes CDR1 MNHEY and CDR2 SMNVEV (reference sequence). DNA of the CDR3: TGTGCCAGCAGAAAAACACGAGCAGACACAGATACGCAGTATTTT. Translation gives CASRKTRADTDTQYF.

This clone was seen only a few times. The V gene is TRBV29-1, the J gene TRBJ2-1; D unclear. V was shortened by 4 bases and J by 3 bases, with 10 bases between the two germline ends. The CDR3 totals 13 residues. Germline V CDR1 and CDR2: SQVTM, ANQGSEA. CDR3 region: CSVGFGVYNEQFF. CDR3 DNA: TGCAGCGTTGGGTTTGGGGTCTACAATGAGCAGTTCTTC.

DNA for the CDR3: TGTGCCAGCAGCGTAACCGGCGGTCGGGACACTGAAGCTTTCTTT. It encodes CASSVTGGRDTEAFF. The gene calls are TRBV9 and TRBJ1-1; D gene unclear. Trimming left V 1 base short and J 3 bases short, with 13 bases between. CDR3 length: 15 amino acids. CDR1 and CDR2 from the germline V gene are SGDLS and YYNGEE.

There are a few counts of this clone. This sequence joins TRBV6-1 and TRBJ2-1; 9 nucleotides match TRBD1. CDR3 length: 13 residues. V was clipped by 7 bases and J by 10 bases; unmatched bases: 8. Looked up from germline, CDR1 is MNHNS and CDR2 is SASEGT. The CDR3 loop is CASTQQGAGEQFF. CDR3 nucleotide sequence: TGTGCCAGCACTCAACAGGGGGCGGGGGAGCAGTTCTTC.

This clone was counted between two and nine times. The V call is TRBV7-9, the J call TRBJ1-2; maybe TRBD1 (6 bases). V was pared by 4 bases and J by 8 bases, with 11 bases between. This CDR3 is 12 amino acids long. Germline loops: CDR1 SEHNR, CDR2 FQNEAQ (reference sequence). The CDR3 sequence is CASSYLTGGYTF. The DNA of the CDR3 is TGTGCCAGCAGCTACTTAACAGGGGGCTACACCTTC.

The chain links TRBV18 to TRBJ2-1; D is unclear. The V gene lost 1 base and the J gene lost 9 bases, with 10 bases spanning the gap. This CDR3 is 13 amino acids long. Looked up from germline, CDR1 is KGHSH and CDR2 is LQKENI. CDR3 nucleotide sequence: TGTGCCAGCTCACCACGGCTAGATGGTGAGCAGTTCTTC. As protein: CASSPRLDGEQFF.